The clone carrying this TCR beta chain has a handful of counts. Its cognate antigen is unknown. The entry originates in a study of beta chain features in type 1 diabetes. General study points: People with Type 1 diabetes carried modestly yet significantly shorter TCRB CDR3s in all four CD4+ subsets.

Reverse transcription of all isolated RNA meant that expressed TCRB transcripts were sequenced. TCRdb's copy holds only in-frame clones and misses some; the assay was immunoSEQ multiplex PCR. The sample has approximately 250,000 clones; roughly 17% are singletons. Input material: naive CD4+ T cells from blood. The clonotype originates from a man younger than 40 with type 1 diabetes.

CDR3: CSVESTSVPYAGETQYF. In nucleotides, the CDR3 is TGCAGCGTCGAATCGACTAGCGTACCCTATGCGGGAGAGACCCAGTACTTC. The J gene is TRBJ2-5, the V gene TRBV29-1; 8 nucleotides agree with TRBD2. V lost 6 bases to trimming and J lost 4 bases; unmatched junction nucleotides: 19. CDR3 length: 17 residues. Germline V CDR1 and CDR2: SQVTM, ANQGSEA.